This is a list of T cell receptor beta chains from one sample in a study of blood T cell repertoires in COVID-19. Sequencing used immunoSEQ multiplex PCR; TCRdb keeps in-frame clones, though not all of them. The table lists fewer than 200,000 clones, roughly 71% of them singletons. The sample was peripheral blood. All receptors come from a woman older than 75 with acute or convalescent COVID-19. CDR3s include the opening cysteine and the closing phenylalanine or tryptophan. The D gene is left open where the match is weak. Expanded clones get a size class; other rows say once, few or many, or leave the size out.

clone_size	d_call	v_call	j_call	cdr3_aa	cdr3_nt
.	TRBD1	TRBV19	TRBJ2-1	CASSTRTGVFMGEQFF	TGTGCCAGTAGTACCCGGACAGGGGTGTTTATGGGTGAGCAGTTCTTC
.	TRBD1	TRBV6-2/TRBV6-3	TRBJ1-5	CASSFGQGKNQPQHF	TGTGCCAGCAGTTTTGGACAGGGTAAGAATCAGCCCCAGCATTTT
.	.	TRBV6-5	TRBJ2-3	CASFFFGTDTQYF	TGTGCCAGTTTTTTCTTTGGCACAGATACGCAGTATTTT
.	.	TRBV29-1	TRBJ1-1	CSVEEQGIATEAFF	TGCAGCGTTGAAGAACAGGGTATCGCCACTGAAGCTTTCTTT
.	.	TRBV7-2	TRBJ1-1	CASSSVQYNTEAFF	TGTGCCAGCAGCTCGGTGCAATATAACACTGAAGCTTTCTTT
.	TRBD2	TRBV7-2	TRBJ2-7	CASSPSGAGDPYEQYF	TGTGCCAGCAGCCCGAGCGGGGCAGGAGATCCCTACGAGCAGTACTTC
few	.	TRBV7-2	TRBJ1-5	CASSLVQDHQPQHF	TGTGCCAGCAGCTTAGTACAGGACCATCAGCCCCAGCATTTT
.	TRBD2	TRBV5-4	TRBJ2-3	CASSLALAGGGTDTQYF	TGTGCCAGCAGCTTGGCCCTAGCGGGGGGCGGCACAGATACGCAGTATTTT
.	TRBD2	TRBV10-3	TRBJ2-3	CAISPGTSGFTDTQYF	TGTGCCATCAGCCCTGGGACTAGCGGATTCACAGATACGCAGTATTTT
.	.	TRBV4-2	TRBJ1-5	CASSQDSDSNQPQHF	TGTGCCAGCAGCCAGGACAGTGATAGCAATCAGCCCCAGCATTTT
.	.	TRBV18	TRBJ2-2	CASSPQGGELFF	TGTGCCAGCTCACCCCAGGGCGGGGAGCTGTTTTTT
.	TRBD2	TRBV19	TRBJ2-1	CASSSIGGSSYNEQFF	TGTGCCAGTAGTTCAATCGGGGGGTCGTCCTACAATGAGCAGTTCTTC
.	TRBD1	TRBV7-6	TRBJ1-3	CASSLELTGPGNTIYF	TGTGCCAGCAGCCTAGAGCTGACAGGGCCCGGAAACACCATATATTTT
.	.	TRBV5-1	TRBJ2-2	CASSLGTGKGAGELFF	TGCGCCAGCAGCTTGGGAACAGGCAAGGGGGCCGGGGAGCTGTTTTTT
.	TRBD1	TRBV15	TRBJ1-2	CATSRGQGLNGYTF	TGTGCCACCAGCAGAGGACAGGGGTTGAATGGCTACACCTTC
.	.	TRBV27	TRBJ1-2	CASMGGDLNGYTF	TGTGCCAGCATGGGGGGTGACCTTAATGGCTACACCTTC
.	.	TRBV18	TRBJ1-3	CASSPKDSSSGNTIYF	TGTGCCAGCTCACCCAAGGACAGCTCCTCTGGAAACACCATATATTTT
.	.	TRBV5-5	TRBJ1-1	CASSLAVKNTEAFF	TGTGCCAGCAGCTTGGCCGTAAAGAACACTGAAGCTTTCTTT
.	.	TRBV11-2	TRBJ2-1	CASSPQRAGRQVNEQFF	TGTGCCAGCAGCCCCCAGAGGGCCGGCCGCCAAGTCAATGAGCAGTTCTTC
.	.	TRBV9	TRBJ2-3	CASRDRITDTQYF	TGTGCCAGCAGAGACAGGATCACAGATACGCAGTATTTT
.	TRBD2	TRBV19	TRBJ2-7	CASATSGGSVEQYF	TGTGCCAGCGCAACTAGCGGGGGGTCGGTCGAGCAGTACTTC
.	.	TRBV12-3/TRBV12-4	TRBJ2-3	CASSRSIDTQYF	TGTGCCAGCAGTCGGAGCATAGATACGCAGTATTTT
once	TRBD2	TRBV4-3	TRBJ2-1	CASSQASGGHYNEQFF	TGCGCCAGCAGCCAAGCGAGCGGGGGGCACTACAATGAGCAGTTCTTC
.	.	TRBV6-2/TRBV6-3	TRBJ2-3	CASSYWTENTDTQYF	TGTGCCAGCAGTTACTGGACAGAGAACACAGATACGCAGTATTTT
.	TRBD1	TRBV9	TRBJ2-1	CASSIRDRAIYEQFF	TGTGCCAGCAGCATCCGGGACAGGGCCATTTATGAGCAGTTCTTC
.	TRBD1	TRBV7-6	TRBJ2-6	CASSFGSGTGGAGANVLTF	TGTGCCAGCAGCTTTGGTTCCGGGACAGGGGGCGCGGGGGCCAACGTCCTGACTTTC
.	.	TRBV13	TRBJ2-1	CASSLGPGYNEQFF	TGTGCCAGCAGCTTAGGCCCAGGGTACAATGAGCAGTTCTTC
.	.	TRBV7-2	TRBJ1-2	CASSSGGGLLFGYTF	TGTGCCAGCAGCTCTGGTGGGGGCCTCCTTTTTGGCTACACCTTC
few	TRBD2	TRBV13	TRBJ2-7	CASSFFDGTSGVEQYF	TGTGCCAGCAGCTTCTTCGACGGGACTAGCGGAGTTGAGCAGTACTTC
.	TRBD1	TRBV7-2	TRBJ1-6	CASSLARTGGRSPLHF	TGTGCCAGCAGCTTAGCTCGGACAGGGGGAAGGTCACCCCTCCACTTT
few	.	TRBV30	TRBJ2-2	CASETGGSGELFF	TGTGCTTCGGAGACAGGCGGTAGCGGGGAGCTGTTTTTT
.	TRBD2	TRBV7-9	TRBJ2-1	CASSLGVTSGNEQFF	TGTGCCAGCAGCTTAGGGGTGACTAGCGGAAATGAGCAGTTCTTC
few	TRBD1	TRBV11-2	TRBJ1-2	CASSLADLTGSYGYTF	TGTGCCAGCAGCTTAGCAGACTTGACAGGGAGCTATGGCTACACCTTC
few	.	TRBV5-1	TRBJ1-1	CASSLGSDTEAFF	TGCGCCAGCAGCTTGGGGAGTGACACTGAAGCTTTCTTT
.	TRBD1	TRBV27	TRBJ2-7	CASSRRTGNNEQYF	TGTGCCAGCAGTCGAAGGACAGGGAATAACGAGCAGTACTTC
.	.	TRBV9	TRBJ2-2	CASSVAGTNTGELFF	TGTGCCAGCAGCGTAGCAGGGACGAACACCGGGGAGCTGTTTTTT
.	.	TRBV18	TRBJ1-2	CASSGRDYNYGYTF	TGTGCCAGCTCAGGCCGGGACTACAACTATGGCTACACCTTC
.	.	TRBV9	TRBJ1-2	CASSVGSPGAYYGYTF	TGTGCCAGCAGCGTAGGGTCACCGGGAGCTTACTATGGCTACACCTTC